Only one count was recorded for the clone carrying this T cell receptor (beta chain). Its antigen is unidentified. The data are from a study of cytomegalovirus exposure and HLA in healthy donors. Healthy people donating bone marrow made up the donors. General study points: Because they were indistinguishable, some V segments, including TRBV6-2 and TRBV6-3, were excluded. Fewer N-insertions than the roughly 600-donor mean were reportedly shown by an Asian-associated ancestry cluster in a later analysis.

A multiplex PCR was run with 60 Vbeta primers and 13 Jbeta primers. TCRdb keeps only in-frame clones here, not all; method: immunoSEQ multiplex PCR. The table has around 130,000 clones, approximately 80% seen once. The CDR3 sequence is 14 residues long. Germline values: CDR1 SGHRS, CDR2 YFSETQ. Trimming took 5 bases from V and 1 from J, leaving 11 bases between them. This chain joins TRBV5-1 and TRBJ2-3; D is possibly TRBD2 (5 bases). The source material was PBMCs. This sequence originates from a woman in her 40s in good health and CMV-seronegative. The CDR3 spells CASRRERGTDTQYF. The CDR3 nucleotides are TGCGCCAGCAGGAGGGAGCGTGGCACAGATACGCAGTATTTT. Using reference TRBV5-1 and TRBJ2-3 for the parts outside the CDR3, the full variable domain is KAGVTQTPRYLIKTRGQQVTLSCSPISGHRSVSWYQQTPGQGLQFLFEYFSETQRNKGNFPGRFSGRQFSNSRSEMNVSTLELGDSALYLCASRRERGTDTQYFGPGTRLTVL.